Described below is a single T cell receptor (beta chain) sequence and its context. As yet, its antigen is unknown. The sample comes from a study of T cell responses to AZD1222 COVID-19 vaccine. Study outcomes and limitations: Only after the peak T cell response were repertoires sampled.

This table comes from immunoSEQ multiplex PCR, and its TCRdb copy is limited to in-frame clones, with some not included. The sample lists approximately 150,000 clones; 90% were seen once. The germline gives CDR1 MNHEY, CDR2 SMNVEV (reference sequence). Unmatched junction bases numbered 10, after V lost 8 bases and J lost 5 bases. The CDR3 totals 14 residues. The chain has TRBV27 and TRBJ2-7, with TRBD1 identical over 9 bases. The material was peripheral blood, obtained on day 0 of AZD1222 vaccination. The clonotype comes from an adult in good health. The CDR3 loop reads CASRGQGLLHEQYF. Written as DNA, the CDR3 is TGTGCCAGCCGGGGACAGGGTCTGCTCCACGAGCAGTACTTC.